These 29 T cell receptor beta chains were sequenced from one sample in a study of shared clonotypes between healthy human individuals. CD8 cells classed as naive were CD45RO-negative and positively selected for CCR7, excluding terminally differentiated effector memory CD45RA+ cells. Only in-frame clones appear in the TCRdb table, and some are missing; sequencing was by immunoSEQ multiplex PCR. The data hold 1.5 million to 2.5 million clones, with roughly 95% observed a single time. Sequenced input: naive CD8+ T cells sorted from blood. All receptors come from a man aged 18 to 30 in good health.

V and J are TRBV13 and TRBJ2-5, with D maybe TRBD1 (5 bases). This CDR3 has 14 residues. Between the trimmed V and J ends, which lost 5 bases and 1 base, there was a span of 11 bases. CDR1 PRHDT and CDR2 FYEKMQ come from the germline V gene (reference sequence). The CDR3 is CASSRRAGQETQYF. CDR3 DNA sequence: TGTGCCAGCAGCCGCAGGGCCGGCCAAGAGACCCAGTACTTC.

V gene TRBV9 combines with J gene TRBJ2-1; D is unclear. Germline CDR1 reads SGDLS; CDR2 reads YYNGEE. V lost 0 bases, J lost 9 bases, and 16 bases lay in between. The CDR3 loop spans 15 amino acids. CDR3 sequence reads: CASSVATPRDSEQFF. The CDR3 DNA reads TGTGCCAGCAGCGTAGCCACCCCTCGTGACTCTGAGCAGTTCTTC.

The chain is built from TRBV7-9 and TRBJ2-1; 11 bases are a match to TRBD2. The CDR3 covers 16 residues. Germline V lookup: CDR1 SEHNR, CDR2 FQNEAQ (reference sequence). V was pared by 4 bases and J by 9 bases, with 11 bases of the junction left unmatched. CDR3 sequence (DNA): TGTGCCAGCAGCTCCGACCTAGCGGGAGGTTCCGGTGAGCAGTTCTTC. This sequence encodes CASSSDLAGGSGEQFF.

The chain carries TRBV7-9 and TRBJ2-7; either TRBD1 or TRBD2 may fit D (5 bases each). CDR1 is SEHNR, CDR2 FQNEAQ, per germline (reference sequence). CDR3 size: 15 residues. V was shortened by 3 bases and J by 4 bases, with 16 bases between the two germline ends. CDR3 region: CASSFVTGRSYEQYF. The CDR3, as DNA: TGTGCCAGCAGCTTTGTGACGGGACGGTCTTACGAGCAGTACTTC.

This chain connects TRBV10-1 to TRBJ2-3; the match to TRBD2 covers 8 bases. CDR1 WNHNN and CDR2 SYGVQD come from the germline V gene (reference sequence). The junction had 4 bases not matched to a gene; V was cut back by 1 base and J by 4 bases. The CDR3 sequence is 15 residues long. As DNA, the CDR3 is TGCGCCAGCAGTGAGTGGCGGGGGGTCTCAGATACGCAGTATTTT. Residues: CASSEWRGVSDTQYF.

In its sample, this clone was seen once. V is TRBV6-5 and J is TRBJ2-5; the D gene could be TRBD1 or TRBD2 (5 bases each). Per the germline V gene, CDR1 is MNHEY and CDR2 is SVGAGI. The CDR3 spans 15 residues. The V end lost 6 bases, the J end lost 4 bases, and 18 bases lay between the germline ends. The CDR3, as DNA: TGTGCCAGCAGAGTCCCGGGACGATCGGGAGAGACCCAGTACTTC. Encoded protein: CASRVPGRSGETQYF.

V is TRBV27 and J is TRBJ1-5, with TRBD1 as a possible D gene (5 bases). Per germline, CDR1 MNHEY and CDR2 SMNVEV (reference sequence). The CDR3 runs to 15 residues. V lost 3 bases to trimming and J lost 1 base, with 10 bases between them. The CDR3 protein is CASSFGPGSNQPQHF. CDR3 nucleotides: TGTGCCAGCAGTTTTGGTCCAGGGAGCAATCAGCCCCAGCATTTT.

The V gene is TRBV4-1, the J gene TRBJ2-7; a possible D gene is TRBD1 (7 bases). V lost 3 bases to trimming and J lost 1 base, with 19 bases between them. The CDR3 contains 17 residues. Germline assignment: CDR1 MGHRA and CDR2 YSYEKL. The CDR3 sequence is CASSHGRGSQGSYEQYF. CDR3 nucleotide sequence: TGCGCCAGCAGCCACGGTCGGGGGTCACAGGGGTCCTACGAGCAGTACTTC.

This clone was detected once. Here the CDR3 reads CASSQDSGSTTGELFF. CDR3 sequence (DNA): TGCGCCAGCAGCCAAGATAGCGGGAGTACCACCGGGGAGCTGTTTTTT. The J gene is TRBJ2-2, the V gene TRBV4-3, with TRBD2 matching 9 bases. The CDR3 length is 16 residues. The germline V gene encodes CDR1 LGHNA and CDR2 YSLEER. V lost 0 bases, J lost 4 bases, and 3 bases stayed unmatched.

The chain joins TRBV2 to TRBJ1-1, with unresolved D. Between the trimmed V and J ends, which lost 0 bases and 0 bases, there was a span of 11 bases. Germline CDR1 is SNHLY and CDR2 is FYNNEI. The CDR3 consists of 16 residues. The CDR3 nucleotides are TGTGCCAGCAGTGAAGCAGGCGGTAGGGTGAACACTGAAGCTTTCTTT. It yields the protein CASSEAGGRVNTEAFF.

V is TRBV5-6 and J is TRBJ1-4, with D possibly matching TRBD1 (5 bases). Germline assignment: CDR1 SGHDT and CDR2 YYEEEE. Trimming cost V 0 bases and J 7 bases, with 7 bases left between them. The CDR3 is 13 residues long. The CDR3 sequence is CASSLGGIEKLFF. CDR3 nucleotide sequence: TGTGCCAGCAGCTTGGGGGGGATTGAAAAACTGTTTTTT.

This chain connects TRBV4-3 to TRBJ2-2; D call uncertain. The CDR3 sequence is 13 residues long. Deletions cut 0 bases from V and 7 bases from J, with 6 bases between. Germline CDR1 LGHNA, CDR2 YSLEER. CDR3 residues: CASSQDRFGELFF. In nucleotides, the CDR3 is TGCGCCAGCAGCCAAGATCGATTCGGGGAGCTGTTTTTT.

The CDR3 reads CASSHVAGVIADTQYF. CDR3 coding DNA: TGCGCCAGCAGCCATGTAGCGGGAGTTATCGCAGATACGCAGTATTTT. The chain has TRBV5-1 and TRBJ2-3, with 9 bases lining up with TRBD2. The CDR3 length is 16 residues. Per the germline V gene, CDR1 is SGHRS and CDR2 is YFSETQ. With V trimmed by 4 bases and J by 4 bases, 10 bases remained unmatched.

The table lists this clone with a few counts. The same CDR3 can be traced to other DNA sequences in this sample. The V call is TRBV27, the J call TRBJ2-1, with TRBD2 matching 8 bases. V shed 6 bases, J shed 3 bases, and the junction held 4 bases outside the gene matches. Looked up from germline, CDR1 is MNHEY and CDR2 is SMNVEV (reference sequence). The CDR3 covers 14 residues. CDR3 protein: CASSQAGDYNEQFF. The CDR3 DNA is TGTGCCAGCAGCCAAGCGGGGGACTACAATGAGCAGTTCTTC.

The CDR3, as DNA: TGTGCCAGCAGTGCTGAACTAGCGGGGGGGTTGGAGACCCAGTACTTC. It specifies CASSAELAGGLETQYF. The V call is TRBV2, the J call TRBJ2-5; TRBD2 matches 13 bases. The germline V gene has CDR1 SNHLY and CDR2 FYNNEI. The CDR3 runs to 16 residues. V shed 4 bases and J 5 bases; nucleotides not matched to a gene: 7. Together with reference TRBV2 and TRBJ2-5, the CDR3 gives the full variable domain: EPEVTQTPSHQVTQMGQEVILRCVPISNHLYFYWYRQILGQKVEFLVSFYNNEISEKSEIFDDQFSVERPDGSNFTLKIRSTKLEDSAMYFCASSAELAGGLETQYFGPGTRLLVL.

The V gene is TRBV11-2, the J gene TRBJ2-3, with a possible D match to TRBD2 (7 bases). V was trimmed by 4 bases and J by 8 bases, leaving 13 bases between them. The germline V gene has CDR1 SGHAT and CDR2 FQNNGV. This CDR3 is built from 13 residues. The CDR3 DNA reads TGTGCCAGCAGCTCGGGGGGCGTCCCTACGCAGTATTTT. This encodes CASSSGGVPTQYF.

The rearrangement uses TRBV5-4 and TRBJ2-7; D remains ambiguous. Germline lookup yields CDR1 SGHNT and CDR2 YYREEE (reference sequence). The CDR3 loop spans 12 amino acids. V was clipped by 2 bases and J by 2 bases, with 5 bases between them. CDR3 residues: CASSFTPYEQYF. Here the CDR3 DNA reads TGTGCCAGCAGCTTCACCCCCTACGAGCAGTACTTC.

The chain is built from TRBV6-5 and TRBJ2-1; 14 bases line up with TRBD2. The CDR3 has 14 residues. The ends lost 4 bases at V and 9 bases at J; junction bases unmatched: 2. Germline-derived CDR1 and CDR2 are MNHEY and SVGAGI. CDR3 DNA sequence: TGTGCCAGCAGTTGGACTAGCGGGAGGTCTGAGCAGTTCTTC. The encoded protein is CASSWTSGRSEQFF.

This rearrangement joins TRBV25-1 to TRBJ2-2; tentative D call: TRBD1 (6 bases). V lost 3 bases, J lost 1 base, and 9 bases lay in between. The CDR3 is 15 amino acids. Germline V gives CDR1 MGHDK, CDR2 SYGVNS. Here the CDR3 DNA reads TGTGCCAGCAGTGACGGACAGAAGAACACCGGGGAGCTGTTTTTT. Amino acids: CASSDGQKNTGELFF. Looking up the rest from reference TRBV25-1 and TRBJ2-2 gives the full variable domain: EADIYQTPRYLVIGTGKKITLECSQTMGHDKMYWYQQDPGMELHLIHYSYGVNSTEKGDLSSESTVSRIRTEHFPLTLESARPSHTSQYLCASSDGQKNTGELFFGEGSRLTVL.

CDR3 protein: CASSFGLAGDADTQYF. The CDR3, as DNA: TGTGCCAGCAGCTTCGGACTAGCGGGAGATGCAGATACGCAGTATTTT. The rearrangement joins TRBV7-9 to TRBJ2-3, with 13 bases aligning to TRBD2. The CDR3 is 16 amino acids. V shed 3 bases, J shed 4 bases, and the junction held 4 bases outside the gene matches. Germline lookup yields CDR1 SEHNR and CDR2 FQNEAQ (reference sequence).

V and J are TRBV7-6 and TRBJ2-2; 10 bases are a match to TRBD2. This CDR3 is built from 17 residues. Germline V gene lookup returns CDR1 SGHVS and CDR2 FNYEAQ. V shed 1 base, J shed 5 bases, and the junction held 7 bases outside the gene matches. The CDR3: CASSLVAGGSYTGELFF. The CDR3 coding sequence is TGTGCCAGCAGCTTAGTAGCGGGGGGCTCATATACCGGGGAGCTGTTTTTT.

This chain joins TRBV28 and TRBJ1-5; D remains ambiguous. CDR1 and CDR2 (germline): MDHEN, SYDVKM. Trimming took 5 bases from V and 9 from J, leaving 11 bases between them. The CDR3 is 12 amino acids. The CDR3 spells CASSRVRWPQHF. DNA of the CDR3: TGTGCCAGCAGTCGCGTTCGTTGGCCCCAGCATTTT.

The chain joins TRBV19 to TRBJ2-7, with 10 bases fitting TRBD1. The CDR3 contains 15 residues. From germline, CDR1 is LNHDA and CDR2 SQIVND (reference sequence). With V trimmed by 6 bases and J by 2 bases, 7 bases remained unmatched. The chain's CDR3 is CASSWADRGPYEQYF. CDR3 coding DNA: TGTGCCAGTAGCTGGGCCGACAGGGGGCCCTACGAGCAGTACTTC.

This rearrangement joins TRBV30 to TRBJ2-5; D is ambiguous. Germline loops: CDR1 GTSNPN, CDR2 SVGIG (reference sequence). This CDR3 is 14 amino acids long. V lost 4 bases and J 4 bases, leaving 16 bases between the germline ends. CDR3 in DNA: TGTGCCTGGACAGAGGCTGGCGGTCCAGAGACCCAGTACTTC. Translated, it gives CAWTEAGGPETQYF.

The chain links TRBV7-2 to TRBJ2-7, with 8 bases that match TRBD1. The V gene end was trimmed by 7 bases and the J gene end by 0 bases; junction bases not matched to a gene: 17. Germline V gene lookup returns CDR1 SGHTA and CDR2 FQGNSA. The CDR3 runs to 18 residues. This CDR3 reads CASTPHETGTGDSYEQYF. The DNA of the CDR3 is TGTGCCAGCACGCCCCACGAAACCGGGACAGGAGACTCCTACGAGCAGTACTTC. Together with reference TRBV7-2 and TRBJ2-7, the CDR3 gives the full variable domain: GAGVSQSPSNKVTEKGKDVELRCDPISGHTALYWYRQSLGQGLEFLIYFQGNSAPDKSGLPSDRFSAERTGGSVSTLTIQRTQQEDSAVYLCASTPHETGTGDSYEQYFGPGTRLTVT.

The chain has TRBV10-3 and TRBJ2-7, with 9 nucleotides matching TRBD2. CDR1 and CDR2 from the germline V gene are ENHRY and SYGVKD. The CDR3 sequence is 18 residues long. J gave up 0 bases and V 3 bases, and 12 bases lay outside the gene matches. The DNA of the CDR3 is TGTGCCATCAGTGATCCCGGCGGTAGCGGGAGTTCCTCCTACGAGCAGTACTTC. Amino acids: CAISDPGGSGSSSYEQYF.

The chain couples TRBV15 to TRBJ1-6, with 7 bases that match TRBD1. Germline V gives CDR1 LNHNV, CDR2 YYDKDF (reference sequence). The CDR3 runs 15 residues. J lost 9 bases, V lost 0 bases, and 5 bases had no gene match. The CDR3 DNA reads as TGTGCCACCAGCAGAGATCGACAGGGCGGTTCACCCCTCCACTTT. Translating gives CATSRDRQGGSPLHF.

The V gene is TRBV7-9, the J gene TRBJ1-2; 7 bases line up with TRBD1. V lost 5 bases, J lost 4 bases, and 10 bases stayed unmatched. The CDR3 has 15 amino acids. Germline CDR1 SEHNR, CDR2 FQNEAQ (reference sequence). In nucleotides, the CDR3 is TGTGCCAGCAGCCAGGGGGGTTCAGGGACCTATGGCTACACCTTC. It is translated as CASSQGGSGTYGYTF. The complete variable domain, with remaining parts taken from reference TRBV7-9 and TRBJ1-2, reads DTGVSQNPRHKITKRGQNVTFRCDPISEHNRLYWYRQTLGQGPEFLTYFQNEAQLEKSRLLSDRFSAERPKGSFSTLEIQRTEQGDSAMYLCASSQGGSGTYGYTFGSGTRLTVV.

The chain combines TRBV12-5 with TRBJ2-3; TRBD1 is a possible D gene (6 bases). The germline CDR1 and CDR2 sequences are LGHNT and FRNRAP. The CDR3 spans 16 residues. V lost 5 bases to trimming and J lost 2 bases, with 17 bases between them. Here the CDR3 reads CASGPGWGQDTDTQYF. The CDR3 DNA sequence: TGTGCTAGTGGTCCAGGATGGGGACAAGACACAGATACGCAGTATTTT.